Below are 2 T cell receptor beta chains sequenced from a single sample in a study of cytomegalovirus exposure and HLA in healthy donors. PCR amplification relied on 60 Vbeta primers (plus 13 Jbeta primers). Profiling relied on immunoSEQ multiplex PCR, and the TCRdb table lists in-frame clones only, not all of them. This table holds roughly 120,000 clones, around 77% found once. The specimen sequenced was PBMCs. These receptors were collected from a woman in her thirties in good health and CMV-seropositive.

The rearrangement joins TRBV27 to TRBJ1-5; 7 nucleotides align to TRBD1. This CDR3 comprises 18 residues. J was trimmed by 3 bases and V by 4 bases; bases with no gene match: 15. Germline-derived CDR1 and CDR2 are MNHEY and SMNVEV (reference sequence). The CDR3 bases are TGTGCCAGCAGTTCAAGCTTCGTCGACAGGGCGAACAATCAGCCCCAGCATTTT. This sequence encodes CASSSSFVDRANNQPQHF.

This rearrangement joins TRBV27 to TRBJ2-2; 9 bases are shared with TRBD2. The junction had 17 bases not matched to a gene; V was cut back by 5 bases and J by 7 bases. The CDR3 is 18 residues long. CDR1 is MNHEY and CDR2 is SMNVEV in the germline V gene (reference sequence). The CDR3 is CASSGFKAAGTSHGELFF. The CDR3 bases are TGTGCCAGCAGTGGCTTCAAAGCCGCCGGGACTAGCCACGGGGAGCTGTTTTTT.